The rows below give T cell receptor beta chains drawn from one sample of a study of cytomegalovirus exposure and HLA in healthy donors. Sequenced by immunoSEQ multiplex PCR; TCRdb stores in-frame clones only, minus some. The sample contains 100,000 to 150,000 clones, about 78% of which appear only once. The sample comprised PBMCs. The receptors shown here come from a man aged 25-45 years in good health and CMV-seronegative. The CDR3 runs from the conserved cysteine through the conserved F or W. D genes are given only for firm matches. Some rows mark clone size as missing; the rest say once, few, many or name a class of expanded clone.

J gene	D gene	V gene	clone size	CDR3 protein	CDR3 DNA
TRBJ1-1	TRBD1	TRBV27	once	CASSVQGADTEAFF	TGTGCCAGCAGTGTTCAGGGGGCGGACACTGAAGCTTTCTTT
TRBJ2-2	-	TRBV30	few	CAWSLRTGELFF	TGTGCCTGGAGTTTGAGGACCGGGGAGCTGTTTTTT
TRBJ2-7	-	TRBV27	-	CASSNLLGRYEQYF	TGTGCCAGCAGTAACCTACTAGGGAGATACGAGCAGTACTTC
TRBJ2-5	TRBD2	TRBV28	-	CASSPHSGGSQETQYF	TGTGCCAGCAGTCCTCATAGCGGGGGCTCCCAAGAGACCCAGTACTTC
TRBJ2-2	-	TRBV28	-	CASRAENTGELFF	TGTGCCAGCAGGGCAGAGAACACCGGGGAGCTGTTTTTT
TRBJ1-1	-	TRBV11-3	-	CASSLRSQNAEAFF	TGTGCCAGCAGCTTGAGGTCCCAGAACGCTGAAGCTTTCTTT
TRBJ1-1	TRBD1	TRBV7-9	-	CASSLGIQGASSDTEAFF	TGTGCCAGCAGCTTAGGGATCCAGGGGGCGAGTTCGGACACTGAAGCTTTCTTT
TRBJ1-1	-	TRBV5-1	-	CASSLWGDDTEAFF	TGCGCCAGCAGCTTGTGGGGAGACGACACTGAAGCTTTCTTT
TRBJ1-3	-	TRBV6-5	-	CASRNRVSGNTIYF	TGTGCCAGCCGTAACAGGGTGTCTGGAAACACCATATATTTT
TRBJ2-7	-	TRBV7-2	-	CASSPVASYEQYF	TGTGCCAGCAGCCCCGTGGCCTCCTACGAGCAGTACTTC
TRBJ2-3	-	TRBV5-1	-	CASSLAWAGDTQYF	TGCGCCAGCAGCTTGGCCTGGGCAGGGGATACGCAGTATTTT
TRBJ2-7	-	TRBV7-9	-	CASSLNSNYEQYF	TGTGCCAGCAGCTTGAACAGCAACTACGAGCAGTACTTC
TRBJ1-2	TRBD1	TRBV28	-	CASSPRGGLNYGYTF	TGTGCCAGCAGCCCACGAGGGGGCTTAAACTATGGCTACACCTTC
TRBJ1-3	TRBD1	TRBV2	-	CASTQSTGRTIYF	TGTGCCAGCACCCAATCGACAGGGAGGACCATATATTTT
TRBJ1-4	-	TRBV19	-	CASSIGTSNEKLFF	TGTGCCAGTAGTATCGGGACTTCTAATGAAAAACTGTTTTTT
TRBJ2-5	-	TRBV5-6	-	CASSLTAGIMETQYF	TGTGCCAGCAGCTTAACGGCAGGGATTATGGAGACCCAGTACTTC
TRBJ1-1	-	TRBV5-1	-	CASRLGRGGTEAFF	TGCGCCAGCAGACTGGGGAGGGGAGGAACTGAAGCTTTCTTT
TRBJ2-1	TRBD1	TRBV4-2	-	CASSQDADRVAGEQFF	TGTGCCAGCAGCCAAGATGCGGACAGGGTGGCGGGGGAGCAGTTCTTC
TRBJ2-5	TRBD2	TRBV5-5	-	CASSKDGGAGETQYF	TGTGCCAGCAGCAAAGACGGGGGGGCCGGAGAGACCCAGTACTTC
TRBJ2-3	-	TRBV19	-	CASGEVSTDTQYF	TGTGCCAGTGGCGAGGTTAGCACAGATACGCAGTATTTT
TRBJ1-5	TRBD1	TRBV5-1	-	CASSYTGGTQPQHF	TGCGCCAGCAGCTACACAGGGGGCACTCAGCCCCAGCATTTT
TRBJ2-1	TRBD2	TRBV7-2	-	CASSPLAGVYNEQFF	TGTGCCAGCAGCCCACTAGCGGGGGTCTACAATGAGCAGTTCTTC
TRBJ2-5	-	TRBV7-8	once	CASSFVFDLGEAQYF	TGTGCCAGCAGCTTCGTTTTCGACTTGGGAGAGGCCCAGTACTTC
TRBJ1-1	TRBD1	TRBV15	-	CATSTSGGGTEAFF	TGTGCCACCAGCACGTCAGGGGGAGGCACTGAAGCTTTCTTT
TRBJ2-1	TRBD1	TRBV6-1	few	CASGNGGTGYNEQFF	TGTGCCAGCGGGAATGGGGGGACAGGGTACAATGAGCAGTTCTTC
TRBJ1-5	-	TRBV28	once	CASSLFRGDQPQHF	TGTGCCAGCAGTTTATTCAGGGGTGATCAGCCCCAGCATTTT
TRBJ2-7	TRBD1	TRBV5-1	-	CASSLEQGSYHEQYF	TGCGCCAGCAGCTTGGAACAGGGGTCGTACCACGAGCAGTACTTC
TRBJ1-1	-	TRBV7-3	once	CASSRQQGSTEAFF	TGTGCCAGCAGCCGACAACAGGGTAGCACTGAAGCTTTCTTT
TRBJ1-6	-	TRBV7-8	-	CASSRLYGTPNSPLHF	TGTGCCAGCAGCCGCCTTTACGGGACACCAAATTCACCCCTCCACTTT
TRBJ1-1	TRBD1	TRBV6-5	-	CASSSLAGTGNTEAFF	TGTGCCAGCAGTTCGCTAGCCGGGACAGGGAACACTGAAGCTTTCTTT
TRBJ1-2	TRBD1	TRBV4-1	-	CASSQDWQGGPYGYTF	TGCGCCAGCAGCCAAGATTGGCAGGGGGGACCCTATGGCTACACCTTC
TRBJ2-7	-	TRBV9	-	CASSVGDSSSYEQYF	TGTGCCAGCAGCGTAGGGGACTCGAGCTCCTACGAGCAGTACTTC
TRBJ2-5	TRBD1	TRBV7-6	-	CASSAITGAQETQYF	TGTGCCAGCAGCGCGATAACAGGGGCCCAAGAGACCCAGTACTTC
TRBJ2-7	TRBD1	TRBV9	-	CASSQRTGKGLYEQYF	TGTGCCAGCAGCCAACGGACAGGGAAAGGGCTCTACGAGCAGTACTTC
TRBJ2-3	-	TRBV19	-	CASSFRGHPTDTQYF	TGTGCCAGTAGTTTTAGAGGCCACCCCACAGATACGCAGTATTTT
TRBJ1-2	-	TRBV30	-	CAWSVWRRGYTF	TGTGCCTGGAGTGTATGGAGAAGGGGCTACACCTTC
TRBJ1-2	-	TRBV20-1	once	CSAPHNYGYTF	TGCAGTGCTCCCCATAACTATGGCTACACCTTC
TRBJ1-4	TRBD1	TRBV6-5	-	CASGKTGGNEKLFF	TGTGCCAGCGGGAAGACAGGGGGAAATGAAAAACTGTTTTTT
TRBJ2-5	TRBD2	TRBV5-1	-	CASSPGASGTQYF	TGCGCCAGCAGCCCTGGCGCTAGCGGGACCCAGTACTTC
TRBJ1-2	-	TRBV4-1	-	CASSQVAGLEGYTF	TGCGCCAGCAGCCAAGTAGCAGGGCTGGAAGGCTACACCTTC
TRBJ2-3	TRBD1	TRBV5-6	-	CASSFLDRWTDTQYF	TGTGCCAGCAGCTTCTTGGACAGGTGGACAGATACGCAGTATTTT
TRBJ2-3	TRBD2	TRBV5-4	few	CASSFRLAGPTDTQYF	TGTGCCAGCAGCTTCCGGCTAGCGGGGCCCACAGATACGCAGTATTTT
TRBJ2-6	TRBD1	TRBV2	-	CASSALGQGTGANVLTF	TGTGCCAGTAGTGCTCTAGGACAGGGAACTGGGGCCAACGTCCTGACTTTC